The clone carrying this T cell receptor (beta chain) showed up many times. A modified ARM-PCR protocol with three rounds of nested PCR amplified TCRbeta. TCRdb processed the multiplex PCR reads anew with MiXCR; each CDR3 protein has one entry. The table has 110,000 or so distinct CDR3 sequences, 62% seen once; the top ten hold under 20%. The germline CDR1 and CDR2 sequences are PRHDT and FYEKMQ (reference sequence). The CDR3 spans 15 residues. Trimming stripped 3 bases from V and 3 bases from J, with 12 bases between. This sample stems from a study of tumor and adjacent non-tumor tissue in lung cancer. This sample's RNA came from whole unsorted tissue. More than 3 cm separated this lung sample from the edge of the tumor.

The specimen was distant non-tumor lung tissue. The clonotype was recovered from a man in his sixties with non-small cell lung cancer. The chain recombines TRBV13 with TRBJ1-3; no definite D call. The CDR3: CASSFSGTLGNTIYF. CDR3 nucleotide sequence: TGTGCCAGCAGCTTTTCAGGCACACTTGGAAACACCATATATTTT.